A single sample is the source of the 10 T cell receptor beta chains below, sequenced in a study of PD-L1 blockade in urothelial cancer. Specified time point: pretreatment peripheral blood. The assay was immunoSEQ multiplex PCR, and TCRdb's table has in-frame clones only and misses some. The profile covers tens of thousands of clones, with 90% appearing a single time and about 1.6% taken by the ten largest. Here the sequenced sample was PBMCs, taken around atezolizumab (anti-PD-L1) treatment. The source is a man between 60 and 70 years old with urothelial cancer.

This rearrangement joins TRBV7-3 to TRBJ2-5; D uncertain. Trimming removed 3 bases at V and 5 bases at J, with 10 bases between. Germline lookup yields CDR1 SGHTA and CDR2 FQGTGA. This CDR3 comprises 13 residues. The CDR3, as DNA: TGTGCCAGCAGCTTCCGCCCCGCGGAGACCCAGTACTTC. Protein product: CASSFRPAETQYF.

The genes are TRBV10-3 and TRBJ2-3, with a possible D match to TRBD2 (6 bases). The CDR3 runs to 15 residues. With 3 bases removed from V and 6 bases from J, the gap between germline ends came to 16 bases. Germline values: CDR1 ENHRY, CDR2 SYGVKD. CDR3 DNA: TGTGCCATCAGTGATCCAGCGGGCAAGGCGGATACGCAGTATTTT. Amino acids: CAISDPAGKADTQYF.

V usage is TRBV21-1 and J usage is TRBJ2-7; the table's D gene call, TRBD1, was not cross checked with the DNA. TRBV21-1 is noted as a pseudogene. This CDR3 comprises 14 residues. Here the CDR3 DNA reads TGTGCCAGCAGCAAAGGTAACACCATCTACGAGCAGTACTTC. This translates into CASSKGNTIYEQYF.

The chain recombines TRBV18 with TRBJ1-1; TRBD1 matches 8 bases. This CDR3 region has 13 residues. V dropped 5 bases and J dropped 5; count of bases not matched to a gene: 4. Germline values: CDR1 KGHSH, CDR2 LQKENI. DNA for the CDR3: TGTGCCAGCTCAGAGGACAGGGATACTGAAGCTTTCTTT. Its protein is CASSEDRDTEAFF. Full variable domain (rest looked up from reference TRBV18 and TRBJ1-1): NAGVMQNPRHLVRRRGQEARLRCSPMKGHSHVYWYRQLPEEGLKFMVYLQKENIIDESGMPKERFSAEFPKEGPSILRIQQVVRGDSAAYFCASSEDRDTEAFFGQGTRLTVV.

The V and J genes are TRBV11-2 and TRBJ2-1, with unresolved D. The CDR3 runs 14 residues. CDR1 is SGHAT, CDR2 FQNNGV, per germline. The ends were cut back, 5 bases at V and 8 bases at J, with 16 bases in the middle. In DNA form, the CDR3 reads TGTGCCAGCAGCCCCCCGATCGGTAGCTATGAGCAGTTCTTC. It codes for CASSPPIGSYEQFF.

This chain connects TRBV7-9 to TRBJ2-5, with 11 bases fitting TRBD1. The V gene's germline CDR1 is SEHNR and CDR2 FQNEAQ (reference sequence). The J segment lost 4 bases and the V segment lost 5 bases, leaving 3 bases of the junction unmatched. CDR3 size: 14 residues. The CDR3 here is CASSRTGGGETQYF. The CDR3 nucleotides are TGTGCCAGCAGCAGGACAGGGGGCGGAGAGACCCAGTACTTC.

The DNA of the CDR3 is TGCGCCAGCAGCTTGGACTGGGCATTCACAGATACGCAGTATTTT. It specifies CASSLDWAFTDTQYF. V gene TRBV5-1 combines with J gene TRBJ2-3; D gene unclear. Germline values: CDR1 SGHRS, CDR2 YFSETQ. Trimming cost V 0 bases and J 2 bases, with 10 bases left between them. This CDR3 is built from 15 residues.

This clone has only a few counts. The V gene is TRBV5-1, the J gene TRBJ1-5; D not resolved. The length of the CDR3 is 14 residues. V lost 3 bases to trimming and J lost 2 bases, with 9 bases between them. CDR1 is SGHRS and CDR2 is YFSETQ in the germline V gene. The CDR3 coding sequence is TGCGCCAGCAGCTGGGCGGGAGGCAATCAGCCCCAGCATTTT. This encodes CASSWAGGNQPQHF.

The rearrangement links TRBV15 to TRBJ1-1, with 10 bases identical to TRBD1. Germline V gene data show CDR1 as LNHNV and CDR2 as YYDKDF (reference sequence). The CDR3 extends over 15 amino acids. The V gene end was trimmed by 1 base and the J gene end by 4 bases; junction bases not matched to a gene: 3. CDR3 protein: CATSRGGQGSTEAFF. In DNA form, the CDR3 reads TGTGCCACCAGCAGAGGGGGACAGGGGAGCACTGAAGCTTTCTTT.

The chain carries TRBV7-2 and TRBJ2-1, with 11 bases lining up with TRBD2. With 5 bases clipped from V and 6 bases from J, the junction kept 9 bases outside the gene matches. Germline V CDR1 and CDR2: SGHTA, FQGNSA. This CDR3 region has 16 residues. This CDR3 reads CASSLTLAGGANEQFF. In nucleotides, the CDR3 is TGTGCCAGCAGCCTTACTCTAGCGGGAGGCGCCAATGAGCAGTTCTTC.